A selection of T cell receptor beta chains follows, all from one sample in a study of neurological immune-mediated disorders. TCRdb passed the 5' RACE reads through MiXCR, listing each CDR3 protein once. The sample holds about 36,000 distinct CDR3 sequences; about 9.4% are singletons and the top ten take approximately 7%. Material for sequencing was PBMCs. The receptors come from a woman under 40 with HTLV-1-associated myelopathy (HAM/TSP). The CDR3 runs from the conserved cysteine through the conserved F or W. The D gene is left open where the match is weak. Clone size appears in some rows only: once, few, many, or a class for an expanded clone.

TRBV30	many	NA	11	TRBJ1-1	CAYSPGTEAFF	TGTGCCTACTCCCCGGGCACTGAAGCTTTCTTT
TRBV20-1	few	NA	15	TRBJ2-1	CSANTGVSSYNEQFF	TGCAGTGCTAATACAGGCGTCAGCTCCTACAATGAGCAGTTCTTC
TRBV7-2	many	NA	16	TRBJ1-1	CASSLFSLRENTEAFF	TGTGCCAGCAGCTTATTTTCATTGCGGGAGAACACTGAAGCTTTCTTT
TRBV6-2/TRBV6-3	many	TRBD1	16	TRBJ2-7	CASSRSGRGTYGEQYF	TGTGCCAGCAGTCGCTCAGGCAGGGGGACGTACGGCGAGCAGTACTTC
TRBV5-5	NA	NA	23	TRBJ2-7	CASSFYICSARAFRGGNSYEQYF	NA
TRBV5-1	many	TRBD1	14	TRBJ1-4	CASSSGQENEKLFF	TGCGCCAGCAGCTCTGGACAGGAGAATGAAAAACTGTTTTTT
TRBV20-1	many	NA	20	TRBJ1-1	CSARDYRLTTARTGYPEAFF	TGCAGTGCTAGAGATTATCGCCTCACGACGGCCCGCACAGGGTACCCTGAAGCTTTCTTT
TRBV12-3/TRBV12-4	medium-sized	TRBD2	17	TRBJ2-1	CASSLSGTSGVGNEQFF	TGTGCCAGCAGTTTAAGTGGGACTAGCGGGGTGGGGAATGAGCAGTTCTTC
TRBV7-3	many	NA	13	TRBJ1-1	CASRSTENTEAFF	TGTGCCAGCAGATCGACAGAGAACACTGAAGCTTTCTTT
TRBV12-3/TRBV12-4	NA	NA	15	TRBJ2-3	CASSPGQRRADTQYF	TGTGCCAGCAGTCCCGGACAGCGACGGGCGGATACGCAGTATTTT
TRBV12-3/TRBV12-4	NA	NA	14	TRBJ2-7	CASSNTVILYEQYF	TGTGCCAGCAGTAACACCGTGATATTATACGAGCAGTACTTC
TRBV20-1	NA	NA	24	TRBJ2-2	CSARDQRLAGSKNIQYFGTGELFF	NA
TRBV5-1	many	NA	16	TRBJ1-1	CASSRSAGTSLYEAFF	TGCGCCAGCAGCAGGAGTGCCGGGACATCCTTGTATGAAGCTTTCTTT
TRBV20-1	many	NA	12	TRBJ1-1	CSAIDRRAEAFF	TGCAGTGCCATCGACAGGAGGGCTGAAGCTTTCTTT
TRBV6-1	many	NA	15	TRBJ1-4	CASSDRVGTNEKLFF	TGTGCCAGCAGCGACCGAGTGGGAACTAATGAAAAACTGTTTTTT
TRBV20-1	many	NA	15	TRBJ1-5	CSARRRGGSNQPQHF	TGCAGTGCTAGACGAAGGGGTGGTAGCAATCAGCCCCAGCATTTT
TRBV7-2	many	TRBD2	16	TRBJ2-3	CASSQDGGGAVDTQYF	TGTGCCAGCAGCCAAGACGGGGGGGGGGCCGTAGATACGCAGTATTTT
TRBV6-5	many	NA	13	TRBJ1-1	CASSTDGNTEAFF	TGTGCCAGCAGCACGGACGGGAACACTGAAGCTTTCTTT
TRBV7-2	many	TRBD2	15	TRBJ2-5	CASSFERGGGKTQYF	TGTGCCAGCAGCTTCGAGCGGGGGGGCGGTAAGACCCAGTACTTC
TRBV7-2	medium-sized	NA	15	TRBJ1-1	CASSLGGQGTTEAFF	TGTGCCAGCAGCTTAGGGGGGCAGGGGACCACTGAAGCTTTCTTT
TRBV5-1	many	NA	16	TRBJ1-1	CASSFGQQTGNTEAFF	TGCGCCAGCAGCTTTGGACAACAAACGGGTAACACTGAAGCTTTCTTT
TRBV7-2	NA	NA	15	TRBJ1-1	CASSLSLVRNTEAFF	TGTGCCAGCAGCTTGAGCTTGGTGCGAAACACTGAAGCTTTCTTT
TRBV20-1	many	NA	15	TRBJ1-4	CSASRLLGAIEKLFF	TGCAGTGCTAGCCGATTACTGGGGGCGATTGAAAAACTGTTTTTT
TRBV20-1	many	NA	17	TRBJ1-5	CSANNFGPTLEIKPQHF	TGCAGTGCTAACAATTTCGGGCCCACCTTGGAGATCAAGCCCCAGCATTTT
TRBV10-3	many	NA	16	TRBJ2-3	CAIRGAGGPGTDTQYF	TGTGCCATCAGAGGGGCCGGGGGCCCGGGCACAGATACGCAGTATTTT
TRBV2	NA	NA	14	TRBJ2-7	CASGLSGGGDEQYF	TGTGCCAGTGGACTATCGGGGGGCGGCGACGAGCAGTACTTC
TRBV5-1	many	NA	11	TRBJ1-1	CASSDRSAAFF	TGCGCCAGCAGCGATAGGAGCGCGGCTTTCTTT
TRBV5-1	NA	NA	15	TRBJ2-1	CASSLVELAGNEQFF	TGCGCCAGCAGCTTGGTGGAGCTAGCAGGCAATGAGCAGTTCTTC
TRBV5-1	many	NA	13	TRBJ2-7	CASSSGRDYEQYF	TGCGCCAGCAGCTCAGGAAGAGACTACGAGCAGTACTTC
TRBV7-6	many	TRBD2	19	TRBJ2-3	CASTYKPASGGRSTDTQYF	TGTGCCAGCACCTATAAGCCGGCTAGCGGGGGTCGTAGCACAGATACGCAGTATTTT
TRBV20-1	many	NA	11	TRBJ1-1	CSASDGTEAFF	TGCAGTGCTTCCGACGGGACTGAAGCTTTCTTT